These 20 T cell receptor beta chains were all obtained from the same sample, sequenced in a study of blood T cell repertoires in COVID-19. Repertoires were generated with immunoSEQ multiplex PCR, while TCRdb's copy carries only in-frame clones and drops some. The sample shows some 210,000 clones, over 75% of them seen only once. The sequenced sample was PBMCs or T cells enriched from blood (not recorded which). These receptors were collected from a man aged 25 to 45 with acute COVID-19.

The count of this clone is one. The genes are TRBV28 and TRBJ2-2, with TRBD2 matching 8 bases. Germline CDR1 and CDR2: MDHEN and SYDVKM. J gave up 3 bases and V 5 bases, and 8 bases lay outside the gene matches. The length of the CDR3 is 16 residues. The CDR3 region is CASSPGGQGYTGELFF. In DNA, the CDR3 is TGTGCCAGCAGTCCGGGGGGGCAGGGGTACACCGGGGAGCTGTTTTTT.

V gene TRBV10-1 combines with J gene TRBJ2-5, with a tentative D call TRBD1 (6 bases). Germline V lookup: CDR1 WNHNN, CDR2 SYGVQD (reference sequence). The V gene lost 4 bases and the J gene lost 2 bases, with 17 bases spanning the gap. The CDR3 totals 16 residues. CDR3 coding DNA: TGCGCCAGCAGTGGGACCAACAGGGACCTACAAGAGACCCAGTACTTC. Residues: CASSGTNRDLQETQYF.

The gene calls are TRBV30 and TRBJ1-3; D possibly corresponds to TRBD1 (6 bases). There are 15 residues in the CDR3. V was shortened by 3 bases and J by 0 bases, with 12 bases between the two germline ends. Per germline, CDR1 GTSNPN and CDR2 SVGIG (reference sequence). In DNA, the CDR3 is TGTGCCTGGAGACGGACAGCGAGCTCTGGAAACACCATATATTTT. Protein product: CAWRRTASSGNTIYF.

The CDR3 DNA is TGTGCCAACGGAACGCGGATCAGGGGCGGAAACACCATATATTTT. It is translated as CANGTRIRGGNTIYF. The rearrangement joins TRBV27 to TRBJ1-3; tentatively, D is TRBD1 (6 bases). CDR1 and CDR2 (germline): MNHEY, SMNVEV (reference sequence). Trimming took 10 bases from V and 4 from J, leaving 20 bases between them. This CDR3 region has 15 residues.

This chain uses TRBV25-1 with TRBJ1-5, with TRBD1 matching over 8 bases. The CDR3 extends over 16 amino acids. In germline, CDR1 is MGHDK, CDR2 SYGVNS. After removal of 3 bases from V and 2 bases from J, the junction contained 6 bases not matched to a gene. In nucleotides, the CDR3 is TGTGCCAGCAGTGACAGCGGGACAGGCGGCAATCAGCCCCAGCATTTT. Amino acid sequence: CASSDSGTGGNQPQHF. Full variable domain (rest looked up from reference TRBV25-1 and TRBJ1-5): EADIYQTPRYLVIGTGKKITLECSQTMGHDKMYWYQQDPGMELHLIHYSYGVNSTEKGDLSSESTVSRIRTEHFPLTLESARPSHTSQYLCASSDSGTGGNQPQHFGDGTRLSIL.

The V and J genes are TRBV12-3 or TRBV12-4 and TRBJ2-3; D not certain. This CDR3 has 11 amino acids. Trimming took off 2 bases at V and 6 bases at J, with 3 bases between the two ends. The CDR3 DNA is TGTGCCAGCAGTTTACGGGATACGCAGTATTTT. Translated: CASSLRDTQYF.

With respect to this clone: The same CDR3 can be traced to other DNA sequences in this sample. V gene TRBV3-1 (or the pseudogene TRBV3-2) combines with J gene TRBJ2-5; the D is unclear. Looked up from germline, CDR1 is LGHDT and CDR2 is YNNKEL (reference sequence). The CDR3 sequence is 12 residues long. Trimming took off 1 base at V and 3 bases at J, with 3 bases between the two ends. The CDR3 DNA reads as TGTGCCAGCAGCCAAGGAGAAGAGACCCAGTACTTC. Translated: CASSQGEETQYF.

Written as DNA, the CDR3 is TGCGCCAGCAGCTTACAGGGGAGTTGGGAGCAGTTCTTC. Translation: CASSLQGSWEQFF. This sequence joins TRBV5-1 and TRBJ2-1; 7 bases are a match to TRBD1. The CDR3 extends over 13 amino acids. V lost 2 bases to trimming and J lost 10 bases; unmatched junction nucleotides: 6. The germline gives CDR1 SGHRS, CDR2 YFSETQ.

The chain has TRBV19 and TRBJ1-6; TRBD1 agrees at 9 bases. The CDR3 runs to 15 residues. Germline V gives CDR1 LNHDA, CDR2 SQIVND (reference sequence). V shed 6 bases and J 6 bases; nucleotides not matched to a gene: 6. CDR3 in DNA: TGTGCCAGTAGCCTCGACAGGGGGACTAATTCACCCCTCCACTTT. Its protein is CASSLDRGTNSPLHF.

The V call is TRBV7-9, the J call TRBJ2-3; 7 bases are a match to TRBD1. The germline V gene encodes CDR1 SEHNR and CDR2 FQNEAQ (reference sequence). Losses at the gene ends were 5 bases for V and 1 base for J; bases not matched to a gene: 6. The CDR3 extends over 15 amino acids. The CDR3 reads CASSPTGAGTDTQYF. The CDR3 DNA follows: TGTGCCAGCAGCCCTACAGGGGCTGGCACAGATACGCAGTATTTT.

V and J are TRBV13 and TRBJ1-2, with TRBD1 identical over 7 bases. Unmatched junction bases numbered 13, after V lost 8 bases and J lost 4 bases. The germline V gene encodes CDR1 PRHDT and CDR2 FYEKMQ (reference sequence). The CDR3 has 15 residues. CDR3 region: CASAATGRLPYGYTF. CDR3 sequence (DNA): TGTGCCAGCGCCGCGACAGGGCGCCTACCCTATGGCTACACCTTC.

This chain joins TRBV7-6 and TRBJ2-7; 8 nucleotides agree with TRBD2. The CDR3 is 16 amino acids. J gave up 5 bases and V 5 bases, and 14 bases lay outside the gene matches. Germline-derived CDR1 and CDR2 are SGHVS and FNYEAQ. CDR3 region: CASSPQMSGGLDEQYF. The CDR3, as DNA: TGTGCCAGCAGCCCTCAAATGTCGGGGGGGTTGGACGAGCAGTACTTC.

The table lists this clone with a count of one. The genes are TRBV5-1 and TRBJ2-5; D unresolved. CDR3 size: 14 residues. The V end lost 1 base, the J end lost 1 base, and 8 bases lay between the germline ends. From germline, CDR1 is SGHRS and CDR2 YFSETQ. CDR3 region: CASSLSPGQETQYF. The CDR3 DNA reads TGCGCCAGCAGCTTGTCACCGGGCCAAGAGACCCAGTACTTC.

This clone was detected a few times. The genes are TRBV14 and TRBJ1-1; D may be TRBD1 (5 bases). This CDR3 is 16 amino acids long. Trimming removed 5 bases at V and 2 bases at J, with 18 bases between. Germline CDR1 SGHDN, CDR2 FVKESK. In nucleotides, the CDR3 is TGTGCCAGCAGCGTACAACCAGGGAAACCCAACACTGAAGCTTTCTTT. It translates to CASSVQPGKPNTEAFF.

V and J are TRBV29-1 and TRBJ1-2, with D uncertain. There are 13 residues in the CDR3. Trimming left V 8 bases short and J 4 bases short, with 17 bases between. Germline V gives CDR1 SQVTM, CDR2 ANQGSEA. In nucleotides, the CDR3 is TGCAGCTTTGGCCCCGAGGGCTTCTATGGCTACACCTTC. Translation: CSFGPEGFYGYTF.

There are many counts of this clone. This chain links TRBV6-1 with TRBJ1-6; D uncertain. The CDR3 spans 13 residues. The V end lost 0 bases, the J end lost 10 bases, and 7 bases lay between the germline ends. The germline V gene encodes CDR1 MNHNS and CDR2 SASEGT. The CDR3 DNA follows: TGTGCCAGCAGTGAAGCCGAGACATCACCCCTCCACTTT. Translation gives CASSEAETSPLHF.

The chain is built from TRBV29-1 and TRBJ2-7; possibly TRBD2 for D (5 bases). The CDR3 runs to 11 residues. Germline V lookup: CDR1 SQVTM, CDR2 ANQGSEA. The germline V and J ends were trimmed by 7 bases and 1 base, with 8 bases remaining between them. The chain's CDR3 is CSAGNSYEQYF. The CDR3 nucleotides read TGCAGCGCCGGGAATTCCTACGAGCAGTACTTC.

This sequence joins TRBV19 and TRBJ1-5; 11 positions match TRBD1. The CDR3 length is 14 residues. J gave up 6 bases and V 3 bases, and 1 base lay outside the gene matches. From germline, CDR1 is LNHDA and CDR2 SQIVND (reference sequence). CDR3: CASSIGQGAQPQHF. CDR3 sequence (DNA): TGTGCCAGTAGTATCGGACAGGGGGCTCAGCCCCAGCATTTT. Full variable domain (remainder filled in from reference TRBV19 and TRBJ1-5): DGGITQSPKYLFRKEGQNVTLSCEQNLNHDAMYWYRQDPGQGLRLIYYSQIVNDFQKGDIAEGYSVSREKKESFPLTVTSAQKNPTAFYLCASSIGQGAQPQHFGDGTRLSIL.

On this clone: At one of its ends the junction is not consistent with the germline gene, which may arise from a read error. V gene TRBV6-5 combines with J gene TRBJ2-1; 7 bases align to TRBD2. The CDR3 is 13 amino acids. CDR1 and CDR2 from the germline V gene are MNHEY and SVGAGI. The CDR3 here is CASSSGAYNEQFF. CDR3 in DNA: TGTGCCAGCAGTAGCGGGGCCTATAATGAGCAGTTCTTC.

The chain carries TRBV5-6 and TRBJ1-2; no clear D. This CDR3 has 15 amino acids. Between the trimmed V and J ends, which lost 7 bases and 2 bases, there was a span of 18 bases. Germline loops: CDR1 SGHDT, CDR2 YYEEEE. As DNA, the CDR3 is TGTGCCAGCGAACCAGCCGGAAGAGGAAACTATGGCTACACCTTC. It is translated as CASEPAGRGNYGYTF.